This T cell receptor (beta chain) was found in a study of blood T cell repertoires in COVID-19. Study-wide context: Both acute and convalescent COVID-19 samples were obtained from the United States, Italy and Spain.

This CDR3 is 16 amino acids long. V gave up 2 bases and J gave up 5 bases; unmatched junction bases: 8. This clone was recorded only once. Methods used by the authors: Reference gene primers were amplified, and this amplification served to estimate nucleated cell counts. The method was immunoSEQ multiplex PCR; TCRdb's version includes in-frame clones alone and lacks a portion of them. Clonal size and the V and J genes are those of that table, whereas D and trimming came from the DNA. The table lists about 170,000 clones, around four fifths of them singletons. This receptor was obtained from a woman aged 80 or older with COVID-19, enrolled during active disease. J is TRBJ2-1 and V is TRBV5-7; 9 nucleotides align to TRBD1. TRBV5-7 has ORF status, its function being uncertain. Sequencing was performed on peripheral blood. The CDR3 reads CASSFPDRGAHNEQFF. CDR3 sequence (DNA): TGTGCCAGCAGCTTCCCAGACAGGGGGGCCCACAATGAGCAGTTCTTC.